This TCR beta chain was recovered during a study of human T cells and chemical hapten exposure. Time point here: patch test 1, 2 weeks after DPC sensitization. Treatment meaning: therapeutic diphenylcyclopropenone sensitization with weekly scalp DPC. Unique molecular identifiers were attached to individual cDNA molecules within the library. TCRdb re-derived calls from the RACE reads in MiXCR, one entry per CDR3 protein. The table lists around 380,000 distinct CDR3 sequences, about 4.4% of them singletons, with approximately 2.5% in the top ten. This clonotype was detected ten times or more. This receptor was identified in a woman aged 45-60 years with alopecia areata. Some clones in this sample may be carry-over from other donors' samples. The sequences come from whole blood, collected in connection with sensitization to the hapten diphenylcyclopropenone (DPC).

The CDR3 here is CASSPTGGEQYF. CDR3 nucleotide sequence: TGTGCCAGCAGCCCGACAGGGGGCGAGCAGTACTTC. The chain has TRBV12-3 or TRBV12-4 and TRBJ2-7; TRBD1 agrees at 9 bases. The CDR3 loop spans 12 amino acids. Trimming removed 6 bases from V and 6 bases from J; junction bases left unmatched: 3.